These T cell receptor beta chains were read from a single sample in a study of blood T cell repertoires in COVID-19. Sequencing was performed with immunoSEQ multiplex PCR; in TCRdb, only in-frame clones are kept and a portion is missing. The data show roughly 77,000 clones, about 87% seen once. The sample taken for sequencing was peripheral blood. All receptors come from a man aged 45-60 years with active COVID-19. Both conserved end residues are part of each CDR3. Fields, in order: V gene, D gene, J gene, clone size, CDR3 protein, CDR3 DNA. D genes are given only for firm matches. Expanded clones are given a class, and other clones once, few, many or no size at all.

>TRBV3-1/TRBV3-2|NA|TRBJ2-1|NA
CASSQDSLTLTNNEQFF
TGTGCCAGCAGCCAAGACTCGCTAACCCTAACGAACAATGAGCAGTTCTTC
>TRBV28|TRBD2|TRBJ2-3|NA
CASRPLAGETDTQYF
TGTGCCAGCAGGCCTCTAGCGGGAGAGACAGATACGCAGTATTTT
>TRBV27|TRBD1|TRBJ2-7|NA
CASNNRQGGFYEQYF
TGTGCCAGCAACAATCGACAGGGCGGGTTCTACGAGCAGTACTTC
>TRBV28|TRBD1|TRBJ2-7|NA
CATSYRGQYF
TGTGCCACATCATACAGGGGGCAGTACTTC
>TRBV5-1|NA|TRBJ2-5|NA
CASSRWPPETQYF
TGCGCCAGCAGCCGCTGGCCCCCAGAGACCCAGTACTTC
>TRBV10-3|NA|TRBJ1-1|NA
CAISEWGEEQTEAFF
TGTGCCATCAGTGAATGGGGAGAAGAACAGACTGAAGCTTTCTTT
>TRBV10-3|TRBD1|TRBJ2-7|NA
CAISERSRTGATSYEQYF
TGTGCCATCAGTGAACGATCGAGGACAGGGGCTACCTCCTACGAGCAGTACTTC
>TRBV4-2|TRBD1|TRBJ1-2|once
CASSQGDRGGVNYGYTF
TGTGCCAGCAGCCAAGGGGACAGGGGAGGTGTAAACTATGGCTACACCTTC
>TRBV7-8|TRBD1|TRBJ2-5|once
CASSLGNFVSRTGNQETQYF
TGTGCCAGCAGCTTAGGGAACTTCGTCTCTCGGACAGGGAATCAAGAGACCCAGTACTTC
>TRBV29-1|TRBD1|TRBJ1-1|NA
CSALDRGDTEAFF
TGCAGCGCCCTCGACAGGGGAGACACTGAAGCTTTCTTT
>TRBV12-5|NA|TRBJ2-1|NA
CASGLVPGLIGNNEQFF
TGTGCTAGTGGTTTGGTCCCCGGACTGATTGGGAACAATGAGCAGTTCTTC
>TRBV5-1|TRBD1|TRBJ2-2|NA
CASSSSLTGVNTGELFF
TGCGCCAGCAGCTCCTCCTTGACAGGGGTGAACACCGGGGAGCTGTTTTTT
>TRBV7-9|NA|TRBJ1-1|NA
CASSRLLFRGTEAFF
TGTGCCAGCAGTAGATTACTTTTTCGTGGCACTGAAGCTTTCTTT
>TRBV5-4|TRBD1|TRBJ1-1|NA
CASSLAGGAEAFF
TGTGCCAGCAGCTTGGCAGGGGGCGCTGAAGCTTTCTTT
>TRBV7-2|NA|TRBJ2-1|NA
CASSSSSGLGVIF
TGTGCCAGCAGCTCGTCCTCGGGACTCGGGGTCATCTTC
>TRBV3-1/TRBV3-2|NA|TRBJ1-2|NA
CASSQGLRLSIGYTF
TGTGCCAGCAGCCAAGGGCTACGACTTAGTATTGGCTACACCTTC
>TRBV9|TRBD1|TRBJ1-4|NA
CASSGQGDEKLFF
TGTGCCAGCAGCGGACAGGGAGATGAAAAACTGTTTTTT
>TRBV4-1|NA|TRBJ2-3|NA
CASSQDLRSPRLDTQYF
TGCGCCAGCAGCCAAGATCTGAGGTCTCCTCGTCTAGATACGCAGTATTTT
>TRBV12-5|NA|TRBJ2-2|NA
CASGLVLSQELGKLFF
TGTGCTAGTGGTTTGGTACTTTCCCAGGAGCTCGGGAAGCTGTTTTTT
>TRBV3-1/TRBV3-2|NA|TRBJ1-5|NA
CASSETSVSYNQPQHF
TGTGCCAGCAGTGAAACCAGTGTCTCTTACAATCAGCCCCAGCATTTT
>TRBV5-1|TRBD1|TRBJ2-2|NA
CASSRRTGTNTGELFF
TGCGCCAGCAGCCGACGGACAGGAACGAACACCGGGGAGCTGTTTTTT
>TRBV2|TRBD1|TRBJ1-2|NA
CASSRGNYGYTF
TGTGCCAGCAGCAGGGGGAACTATGGCTACACCTTC
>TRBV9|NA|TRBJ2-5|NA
CASSVDRGGQETQYF
TGTGCCAGCAGCGTAGACAGGGGGGGACAAGAGACCCAGTACTTC
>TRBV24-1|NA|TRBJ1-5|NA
CATSMGGSSRQPQHF
TGTGCCACCAGCATGGGGGGTAGCAGTCGTCAGCCCCAGCATTTT
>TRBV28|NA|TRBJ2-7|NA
CASSPQPGGVGTGYEQYF
TGTGCCAGCAGTCCACAACCCGGGGGGGTGGGGACAGGGTACGAGCAGTACTTC
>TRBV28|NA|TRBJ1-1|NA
CASSRRGTWTSTEAFF
TGTGCCAGCAGCCGCCGGGGGACGTGGACGAGCACTGAAGCTTTCTTT
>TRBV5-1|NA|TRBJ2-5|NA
CASSRQPGGEETQYF
TGCGCCAGCAGCCGCCAACCGGGCGGGGAGGAGACCCAGTACTTC
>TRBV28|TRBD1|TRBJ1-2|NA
CASSLPGQGGHYGYTF
TGTGCCAGCAGTCTACCTGGACAGGGGGGCCACTATGGCTACACCTTC
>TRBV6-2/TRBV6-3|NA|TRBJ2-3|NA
CASSLADTDTQYF
TGTGCCAGCAGCCTAGCTGACACAGATACGCAGTATTTT
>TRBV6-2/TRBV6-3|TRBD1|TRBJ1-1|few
CASSSGGVNTEAFF
TGTGCCAGCAGTTCAGGGGGAGTGAACACTGAAGCTTTCTTT
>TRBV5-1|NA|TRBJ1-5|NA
CASSLVPGTNQPQHF
TGCGCCAGCAGCTTGGTTCCCGGGACTAATCAGCCCCAGCATTTT
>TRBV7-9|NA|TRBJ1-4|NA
CASSLALGDNEKLFF
TGTGCCAGCAGCTTAGCGCTAGGGGATAATGAAAAACTGTTTTTT
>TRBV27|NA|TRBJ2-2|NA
CASSYKNTGELFF
TGTGCCAGCAGTTACAAGAACACCGGGGAGCTGTTTTTT
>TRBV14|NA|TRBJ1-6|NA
CASSGGEYNSPLHF
TGTGCCAGCTCGGGAGGGGAGTATAATTCACCCCTCCACTTT
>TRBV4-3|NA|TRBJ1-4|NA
CASSQEVGRYEKLFF
TGCGCCAGCAGCCAAGAAGTGGGCAGGTACGAAAAACTGTTTTTT
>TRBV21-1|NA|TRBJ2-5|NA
CASSKGPAGEGVVETQYF
TGTGCCAGCAGCAAAGGGCCAGCGGGAGAGGGGGTGGTAGAGACCCAGTACTTC
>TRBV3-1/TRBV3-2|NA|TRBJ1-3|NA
CASSQDLGSTSGNTIYF
TGTGCCAGCAGCCAAGACTTGGGCAGCACCTCTGGAAACACCATATATTTT
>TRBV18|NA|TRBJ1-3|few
CASSGGASGNTIYF
TGTGCCAGCTCGGGAGGAGCCTCTGGAAACACCATATATTTT
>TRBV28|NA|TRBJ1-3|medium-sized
CASSTESSGNTIYF
TGTGCCAGCAGCACTGAGAGCTCTGGAAACACCATATATTTT
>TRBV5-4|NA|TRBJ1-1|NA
CASRGGGGNTEAFF
TGTGCCAGCAGGGGCGGCGGAGGGAACACTGAAGCTTTCTTT
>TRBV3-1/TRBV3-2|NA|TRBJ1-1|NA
CASAGRTEAFF
TGTGCCAGCGCAGGAAGGACTGAAGCTTTCTTT
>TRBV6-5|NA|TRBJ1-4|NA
CASSQGESEKLFF
TGTGCCAGCAGTCAGGGTGAGAGTGAAAAACTATTTTTT
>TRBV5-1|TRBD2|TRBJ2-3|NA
CASSLLLAGGTDTQYF
TGCGCCAGCAGCCTCCTACTAGCGGGAGGCACAGATACGCAGTATTTT
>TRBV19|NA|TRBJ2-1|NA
CASSGGSYNEQFF
TGTGCCAGTAGCGGGGGCTCCTACAATGAGCAGTTCTTC
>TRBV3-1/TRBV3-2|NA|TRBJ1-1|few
CASSQVNGREAFF
TGTGCCAGCAGCCAAGTGAACGGTAGAGAAGCTTTCTTT